The entry below gives a single TCR beta chain sequence along with its context. The CDR3 is 17 amino acids. Germline-derived CDR1 and CDR2 are SGHTA and FQGNSA. Trimming removed 4 bases from V and 5 bases from J, with 18 bases in between. This entry belongs to a study of cytomegalovirus exposure and HLA in healthy donors. Whole-study context: In an early release, HLA-typed donors contributed about 80 million unique TCR sequences.

Researchers ran the PCR with 60 Vbeta and 13 Jbeta primers. Produced via immunoSEQ multiplex PCR; TCRdb's table is partial and in-frame only. The repertoire holds roughly 150,000 clones, with roughly 84% as singletons. The chain is built from TRBV7-2 and TRBJ1-6; D not certain. This clonotype was sampled from a woman younger than 30 in good health and CMV-seronegative. The sequencing input was PBMCs. CDR3 DNA sequence: TGTGCCAGCAGCTACAGACGGTCCTCGGTAGATAATTCACCCCTCCACTTT. This translates into CASSYRRSSVDNSPLHF.